This T cell receptor (beta chain) is drawn from a study of T-cell reconstitution after alpha-beta-depleted transplantation in children. Notes on the study in general: Expanded graft clones numbering several hundred reportedly gave rise to alpha-beta T cells about two months after transplant. The study traced high day-60 TCRbeta diversity in some patients to surviving recipient T cells and thymic progenitors. T-cell counts and diversity were attributed mostly to newly produced T cells one year after transplant.

Preparing the TCRbeta library involved the use of unique molecular identifiers. MiXCR, applied by TCRdb to the PCR reads, yields one record per CDR3 protein. The sample lists over 400,000 distinct CDR3 sequences; roughly 43% were seen once. Trimming removed 0 bases from V and 2 bases from J; junction bases left unmatched: 2. Germline assignment: CDR1 SGHRS and CDR2 YFSETQ. CDR3 size: 15 residues. A remark on this clonotype: Its target is unknown.

This TCR was sampled from a girl aged 2-10 years with aplastic anemia, due to receive a stem cell transplant. Sequences were derived from PBMCs, sampled before TCRalphabeta/CD19-depleted stem cell transplant. The chain links TRBV5-1 to TRBJ2-1; 7 bases are a match to TRBD2. CDR3 DNA sequence: TGCGCCAGCAGCTTGGTTCGGGAGGCCTACAATGAGCAGTTCTTC. This translates into CASSLVREAYNEQFF. Full variable domain (remainder filled in from reference TRBV5-1 and TRBJ2-1): KAGVTQTPRYLIKTRGQQVTLSCSPISGHRSVSWYQQTPGQGLQFLFEYFSETQRNKGNFPGRFSGRQFSNSRSEMNVSTLELGDSALYLCASSLVREAYNEQFFGPGTRLTVL.